This TCR beta chain was sequenced during a study of T cell responses to AZD1222 COVID-19 vaccine. Findings and limits, study-wide: Spike-specific TCR breadth and depth rose after two AZD1222 doses. White British ancestry dominated among donors, who included more females, and clonal diversity was possibly underestimated.

As for this clone: Its target is not known.

Germline CDR1 GTSNPN, CDR2 SVGIG (reference sequence). This CDR3 region has 13 residues. Repertoires were generated with immunoSEQ multiplex PCR, while TCRdb's copy carries only in-frame clones and drops some. The top ten hold under 8% of the sample, which has fewer than 200,000 clones, 75% to 90% seen once. This clonotype was obtained from an adult in good health. The sequencing here drew on peripheral blood, taken on day 0 of AZD1222 vaccination. The chain carries TRBV30 and TRBJ1-4; TRBD1 aligns across 7 bases. The CDR3 DNA follows: TGTGCAACGAGTCGGCAGGGACAGGAAAAACTGTTTTTT. Its protein is CATSRQGQEKLFF.